This is a list of T cell receptor beta chains from one sample in a study of read filtering for tumor transcriptome and immune sequencing. TCRdb re-derived calls from the reads in MiXCR, one entry per CDR3 protein. The sample yields some 130,000 distinct CDR3 sequences, about 12% seen once. The sequenced sample was a population of CD138-negative cells sorted from bone marrow. These receptors originate from a donor aged 40 or over with multiple myeloma. The CDR3 runs from the conserved cysteine through the conserved F or W. A D gene is named only where the DNA matches it firmly. Clone size is stated in some rows and not others, as once, few, many or a class when expanded.

TGTGCCAGCGGACTAGCGGTTAACACCGGGGAGCTGTTTTTT,CASGLAVNTGELFF,TRBV3-1,many,TRBJ2-2,TRBD2
TGCAGTGCTATTACAGGGGGCCGGGAGACCCAGTACTTC,CSAITGGRETQYF,TRBV20-1,many,TRBJ2-5,TRBD1
TGTGCCAGCAGTTACAGGAAAACTAGCGGTGCGAGTGAGCAGTACTTC,CASSYRKTSGASEQYF,TRBV6-5,many,TRBJ2-7,TRBD2
TGTGCCAGCAGTTCCCCGACGAGAGCTAGCGGGAGAGACACCGGGGAGCTGTTTTTT,CASSSPTRASGRDTGELFF,TRBV12-3/TRBV12-4,NA,TRBJ2-2,TRBD2
TGTGCCAGCAGCTTAGGGACTAGCGTCAGAGAGCAGTACTTC,CASSLGTSVREQYF,TRBV11-2,many,TRBJ2-7,TRBD2
TGTGCCAGCAGCCGATCACTAGCGGGAGGTACCTATGAGCAGTTCTTC,CASSRSLAGGTYEQFF,TRBV6-2/TRBV6-3,many,TRBJ2-1,TRBD2
TGTGCCAGCAGCCCTCTTGCGGGAGACCAGACCCAGTACTTC,CASSPLAGDQTQYF,TRBV9,NA,TRBJ2-5,TRBD2
TGTGCCAGCAGCTTAGCGGGGGCGAACACCGGGGAGCTGTTTTTT,CASSLAGANTGELFF,TRBV7-6,many,TRBJ2-2,NA
TGCAGTGCTAGAGATATCGCAAGGGAATACGAGCAGTACTTC,CSARDIAREYEQYF,TRBV20-1,many,TRBJ2-7,NA
TGTGCCAGCAGGGCGGACAGGGGCTCCTACAATGAGCAGTTCTTC,CASRADRGSYNEQFF,TRBV6-5,NA,TRBJ2-1,TRBD1
TGTGCCAGCAGCTTATTGGGACTAGCGGGAGGCCGGGGTGAGCAGTTCTTC,CASSLLGLAGGRGEQFF,TRBV7-9,many,TRBJ2-1,TRBD2
TGTGCCAGCAGTTTTATAGCGGGAGGGAGATACAATGAGCAGTTCTTC,CASSFIAGGRYNEQFF,TRBV12-3/TRBV12-4,many,TRBJ2-1,TRBD2
TGCAGTGCTGAGGGGGACTTAACCTACGAGCAGTACTTC,CSAEGDLTYEQYF,TRBV20-1,few,TRBJ2-7,NA
TGCAGTGCTAGCCGGTCGAAGGGCCAGGGCAATCAGCCCCAGCATTTT,CSASRSKGQGNQPQHF,TRBV20-1,many,TRBJ1-5,NA
TGTGCCAGTAGTATTCGAGTGGATAGCAATCAGCCCCAGCATTTT,CASSIRVDSNQPQHF,TRBV19,many,TRBJ1-5,NA
TGCAGTGCTACACCCACCGGGACAAGGAACACTGAAGCTTTCTTT,CSATPTGTRNTEAFF,TRBV20-1,many,TRBJ1-1,NA
TGCGCCAGCAGCCCGGAGTCGGGACTGGCGGCCGGGGAGCTGTTTTTC,CASSPESGLAAGELFF,TRBV5-1,few,TRBJ2-2,NA
TGCGCCAGCAGCGGGACAGGGAGCTCCTACGAGCAGTACTTC,CASSGTGSSYEQYF,TRBV5-1,many,TRBJ2-7,TRBD1
TGTGCCAGCTCACGGACCGGGACAGGGGGCGGATACGAGCAGTACTTC,CASSRTGTGGGYEQYF,TRBV18,many,TRBJ2-7,TRBD1
TGTGCCAGCAGTCCACAGTTTAATCGACAGCCTAGCAATCAGCCCCAGCATTTT,CASSPQFNRQPSNQPQHF,TRBV6-2/TRBV6-3,many,TRBJ1-5,NA
TGTGCCATCAGTGAAGGTCAGGCTAACACCGGGGAGCTGTTTTTT,CAISEGQANTGELFF,TRBV10-3,many,TRBJ2-2,NA
TGTGCCAGCAGCCAAGAGGGGATAGCGGGACCCTACGAGCAGTACTTC,CASSQEGIAGPYEQYF,TRBV4-2,few,TRBJ2-7,TRBD2
TGCAGTGCTACAATACATACCAGCACAGATACGCAGTATTTT,CSATIHTSTDTQYF,TRBV20-1,once,TRBJ2-3,NA
TGTGCCAGCAGCTTTCCTCGGACTAGCGGGAGGGCCGGGAACACCGGGGAGCTGTTTTTT,CASSFPRTSGRAGNTGELFF,TRBV7-9,few,TRBJ2-2,TRBD2
TGCGCCAGCAGCCGGGAACCGGCCTATACGCAGTATTTT,CASSREPAYTQYF,TRBV4-3,many,TRBJ2-3,NA
TGTGCCAGCAGATTTAGCCCGAGTCAAGGCAATGAGCAGTTCTTC,CASRFSPSQGNEQFF,TRBV7-2,few,TRBJ2-1,NA
TGTGCCAGCAGTTTAGATCGTCTAGCTTCGCAGTTCTTC,CASSLDRLASQFF,TRBV11-3,NA,TRBJ2-1,NA
TGTGCCAGCAGTTTTGCCCCTAGCGGGGGACGTGGCAATCAGCCCCAGCATTTT,CASSFAPSGGRGNQPQHF,TRBV27,many,TRBJ1-5,NA
TGTGCCAGCAGCTTAGTATTCGGACTCCACACAGATACGCAGTATTTT,CASSLVFGLHTDTQYF,TRBV11-2,many,TRBJ2-3,NA
TGTGCCGGCTCATCTGGGAGCAATCAGCCCCAGCATTTT,CAGSSGSNQPQHF,TRBV18,NA,TRBJ1-5,NA
TGTGCCAGCAGCCCAGGACTAGCAGCGAACACCGGGGAGCTGTTTTTT,CASSPGLAANTGELFF,TRBV7-8,many,TRBJ2-2,TRBD2
TGTGCCAGCAGCCCACGGGATGGGTACACTGAAGCTTTCTTT,CASSPRDGYTEAFF,TRBV7-3,many,TRBJ1-1,NA
TGTGCCACCAGCAGCCGGGACGCCTCCAATGAGCAGTTCTTC,CATSSRDASNEQFF,TRBV15,many,TRBJ2-1,NA
TGCAGTGCTGAGAGCCAGGGGGCCTACGAGCAGTACTTC,CSAESQGAYEQYF,TRBV20-1,many,TRBJ2-7,TRBD1
TGCGCCAGCAGCAGGGGACTAGCGGGAGTGAGGTACAATGAGCAGTTCTTC,CASSRGLAGVRYNEQFF,TRBV5-1,many,TRBJ2-1,TRBD2
TGTGCTAGTGGTTTGGTACAGGGGGCGCGAGATACGCAGTATTTT,CASGLVQGARDTQYF,TRBV12-5,many,TRBJ2-3,TRBD1
TGTGCCAGCAGCTTGGGACCGGCGCACAATGAGCAGTTCTTC,CASSLGPAHNEQFF,TRBV5-8,many,TRBJ2-1,NA